These T cell receptor beta chains were read from a single sample in a study of blood T cell repertoires in COVID-19. Using immunoSEQ multiplex PCR, the repertoire was profiled, and TCRdb retains in-frame clones only, with some absent. The sample includes under 110,000 clones, roughly 92% seen only once; the top ten take approximately 5.7%. Input material: peripheral blood. Receptors were obtained from a man aged 50 to 60 with active COVID-19. Both conserved end residues are part of each CDR3. Fields, in order: V gene, D gene, CDR3 length, J gene, clone size, CDR3 DNA, CDR3 protein. A D gene is named only where the DNA matches it firmly. Rows give clone size only sometimes, using once, few, many, or a class for an expanded clone.

>TRBV15|TRBD2|17|TRBJ2-1|NA
TGTGCCACCAGCAGAGCAGTAGTAGCGGGAGGGAACAATGAGCAGTTCTTC
CATSRAVVAGGNNEQFF
>TRBV2|TRBD2|15|TRBJ2-1|NA
TGTGCCAGCAGTAGAGCTCTAGCGGGTCTCAATGAGCAGTTCTTC
CASSRALAGLNEQFF
>TRBV7-2|TRBD2|16|TRBJ2-1|NA
TGTGCCAGCAGCCCCCGGAGGGCGGGAGGGCCTGATGAGCAGTTCTTC
CASSPRRAGGPDEQFF
>TRBV6-5|NA|13|TRBJ1-5|NA
TGTGCCAGCAGTCCGTCGGGTTCTCAGCCCCAGCATTTT
CASSPSGSQPQHF
>TRBV19|NA|14|TRBJ2-3|NA
TGTGCCAGTAGTATAGATACGGGAACAGATACGCAGTATTTT
CASSIDTGTDTQYF
>TRBV3-1/TRBV3-2|TRBD1|17|TRBJ1-3|once
TGTGCCAGCAGCCAACCTCTACAGGGGGCCGCTGGAAACACCATATATTTT
CASSQPLQGAAGNTIYF
>TRBV5-1|NA|14|TRBJ1-3|NA
TGCGCCAGCAGCCCGATGGGGGGTGGAAACACCATATATTTT
CASSPMGGGNTIYF
>TRBV5-1|NA|17|TRBJ2-3|NA
TGCGCCAGCAGCTTGACAGTCGGGACATCTAGCACAGATACGCAGTATTTT
CASSLTVGTSSTDTQYF
>TRBV6-5|TRBD1|14|TRBJ2-7|NA
TGTGCCAGCAGTCCCCAAATCGACAGGGGGGACAAATGGTTC
CASSPQIDRGDKWF
>TRBV5-1|NA|14|TRBJ1-6|NA
TGCGCCAGCAGCTTGGTACCGGATAATTCACCCCTCCACTTT
CASSLVPDNSPLHF
>TRBV6-6|NA|15|TRBJ2-7|NA
TGTGCCAGCAGCTCCTATGACAGGCCCCCTTACGAGCAGTACTTC
CASSSYDRPPYEQYF
>TRBV18|NA|13|TRBJ2-7|NA
TGTGCCAGCTCACAGCAGGGGAAGGACGAGCAGTACTTC
CASSQQGKDEQYF
>TRBV7-3|NA|13|TRBJ2-1|NA
TGTGCCAGCAGCTCGACTAGTGGCAATGAGCAGTTCTTC
CASSSTSGNEQFF
>TRBV18|TRBD2|15|TRBJ2-3|NA
TGTGCCAGCTCACCACCCGGGAGGTACACAGATACGCAGTATTTT
CASSPPGRYTDTQYF
>TRBV3-1/TRBV3-2|NA|15|TRBJ2-5|once
TGTGCCAGCAGCCAACTCCACGGCGGTCAAGAGACCCAGTACTTC
CASSQLHGGQETQYF
>TRBV19|TRBD1|16|TRBJ1-2|NA
TGTGCCAGTACCCCGGGACAGGGACCAATCGGCTATGGCTACACCTTC
CASTPGQGPIGYGYTF
>TRBV27|NA|14|TRBJ2-7|NA
TGTGCCAGCAGCGTAGGAGGGGATACTTACGAGCAGTACTTC
CASSVGGDTYEQYF
>TRBV12-5|NA|23|TRBJ1-5|NA
TGTGCTAGTCAACCTCACGACCTTCAGAAAATACGCCGGGGAAGATATAGCAATCAGCCCCAGCATTTT
CASQPHDLQKIRRGRYSNQPQHF
>TRBV9|TRBD2|15|TRBJ2-3|NA
TGTGCCAGCAGCGCGGGACTAGCGGACACAGATACGCAGTATTTT
CASSAGLADTDTQYF
>TRBV7-9|NA|13|TRBJ2-5|NA
TGTGCCAGCAGCTTAGTCGGTCAAGAGACCCAGTACTTC
CASSLVGQETQYF
>TRBV12-3/TRBV12-4|NA|12|TRBJ2-1|NA
TGTGCCAGCAGTTGGAGTTACAATGGGCAGTTCTTC
CASSWSYNGQFF
>TRBV24-1|TRBD2|15|TRBJ2-3|NA
TGTGCCACCAGTCGGAGGGAGGGGAGCACAGATACGCAGTATTTT
CATSRREGSTDTQYF
>TRBV5-1|TRBD1|15|TRBJ2-5|NA
TGCGCCAGCACCACACAGGGGACCCCCCAAGAGACCCAGTACTTC
CASTTQGTPQETQYF
>TRBV6-5|TRBD2|15|TRBJ2-1|NA
TGTGCCAGCAGTTATCGAGGGCTAGCGGGAGACGAGCAGTTCTTC
CASSYRGLAGDEQFF
>TRBV3-1/TRBV3-2|TRBD1|16|TRBJ1-2|NA
TGTGCCAGCAGCCAAGGTAGGACAGGGACATCTCAAGGCTACACCTTC
CASSQGRTGTSQGYTF
>TRBV19|TRBD1|14|TRBJ2-5|NA
TGTGCCAGTAGTGAGGACAGGGGGCAAGAGACCCAGTACTTC
CASSEDRGQETQYF
>TRBV29-1|NA|13|TRBJ2-3|NA
TGCAGCGTCTATTGGCGGGATCGGGATACGCAGTATTTT
CSVYWRDRDTQYF
>TRBV4-1|TRBD1|16|TRBJ1-5|NA
TGCGCCAGCAGCCAAGGCTTAGGACAGGGGGGGGAGCCCCAGCATTTT
CASSQGLGQGGEPQHF
>TRBV28|TRBD1|15|TRBJ1-1|NA
TGTGCCAGCAGGGTGGGGACAGGGGGACCCACTGAAGCTTTCTTT
CASRVGTGGPTEAFF
>TRBV6-5|NA|14|TRBJ2-3|once
TGTGCCAGCAGGGCAGGGACTAGCACAGATACGCAGTATTTT
CASRAGTSTDTQYF
>TRBV2|NA|16|TRBJ2-7|NA
TGTGCCAGCACCCCTCCTAGAGGGCAGCGCGTGGACGAGCAGTACTTC
CASTPPRGQRVDEQYF
>TRBV28|TRBD1|13|TRBJ2-7|NA
TGTGCCAGCAAACCGCAGGGGGCAGAGGAGCAGTACTTC
CASKPQGAEEQYF
>TRBV18|NA|16|TRBJ1-3|NA
TGTGCCAGCTCACCAAGAGACAAGAACTCTGGAAACACCATATATTTT
CASSPRDKNSGNTIYF
>TRBV10-2|NA|13|TRBJ2-7|NA
TGCGCCAGCAGTGGTCAGGGCCCCAACGAGCAGTACTTC
CASSGQGPNEQYF
>TRBV5-1|NA|16|TRBJ2-3|once
TGCGCCAGCAAACTGGCGATGGGGGGATTGGCAGATACGCAGTATTTT
CASKLAMGGLADTQYF
>TRBV5-1|NA|16|TRBJ1-6|NA
TGCGCCAGCAGCTTGGCCCCTGACTCCTCGCGGTCACCCCTCCACTTT
CASSLAPDSSRSPLHF
>TRBV1|NA|15|TRBJ1-4|once
TGCACCAGCAGTAGGCAGGGGCGTATGGGCGAAAAACTGTTTTTT
CTSSRQGRMGEKLFF
>TRBV6-6|TRBD1|14|TRBJ1-5|NA
TGTGCCACCCAACCGACAGGGTCGTTTCAGCCCCAGCATTTT
CATQPTGSFQPQHF
>TRBV29-1|TRBD2|12|TRBJ2-7|once
TGCAGCGTTAGGACTAGCGGGAACGAGCAGTACTTC
CSVRTSGNEQYF
>TRBV5-1|NA|15|TRBJ2-1|NA
TGCGCCAGCAGCTTGTCATCGAGCAGGAACAATGAGCAGTTCTTC
CASSLSSSRNNEQFF
>TRBV7-2|NA|14|TRBJ2-7|NA
TGTGCCAGCAGCTTAGTAAGGGGATCCTACGAGCAGTACTTC
CASSLVRGSYEQYF
>TRBV5-1|TRBD1|12|TRBJ1-2|few
TGCGCCAGCAGCACTGACAGGGGTGACTACACCTTC
CASSTDRGDYTF
>TRBV27|NA|17|TRBJ2-1|NA
TGTGCCAGCAGTTTACGTGGAGGACAGAGCTTCTACAATGAGCAGTTCTTC
CASSLRGGQSFYNEQFF
>TRBV19|TRBD2|14|TRBJ2-7|NA
TGTGCCAGTAGTGCTGCTCGGACTAGCGGGGAGCAGTACTTC
CASSAARTSGEQYF
>TRBV6-5|NA|13|TRBJ2-7|NA
TGTGCCAGCACCGGAGGCGGAGACTACGAGCAGTACTTC
CASTGGGDYEQYF
>TRBV15|NA|14|TRBJ2-7|NA
TGTGCCACCAGCAGAGAACAGGGAACCTACGAGCAGTACTTC
CATSREQGTYEQYF
>TRBV28|NA|14|TRBJ2-1|NA
TGTGCCAGCAGTTTAGTGGAGGCTGGCAATGAGCAGTTCTTC
CASSLVEAGNEQFF
>TRBV9|TRBD1|15|TRBJ1-3|NA
TGTGCCAGCAGCGTAGGGGGACAGGGAGGAAACACCATATATTTT
CASSVGGQGGNTIYF
>TRBV28|TRBD1|17|TRBJ1-5|NA
TGTGCCAGCAGCCCTACTGGACAGGGATATAGCAATCAGCCCCAGCATTTT
CASSPTGQGYSNQPQHF
>TRBV3-1/TRBV3-2|NA|13|TRBJ1-5|NA
TGTGCCAGCAGCCAAGATGGGGAGCAGCCCCAGCATTTT
CASSQDGEQPQHF
>TRBV4-1|TRBD2|18|TRBJ2-2|NA
TGCGCCAGCAGCCAGGGACTAGCGGGGGTAATTAACACCGGGGAGCTGTTTTTT
CASSQGLAGVINTGELFF
>TRBV5-1|NA|13|TRBJ2-3|once
TGCGCCAGCAGTATAACGGGGACAGATACGCAGTATTTT
CASSITGTDTQYF
>TRBV25-1|NA|15|TRBJ2-1|NA
TGTGCCAGCAGTGATTTGAAGGGGGTTTACAATGAGCAGTTCTTC
CASSDLKGVYNEQFF
>TRBV7-8|NA|15|TRBJ2-7|NA
TGTGCCAGCAGCTTAATGGCAGGGGTATTCTACGAGCAGTACTTC
CASSLMAGVFYEQYF
>TRBV21-1|NA|14|TRBJ2-7|NA
TGTGCCAGCAGCAAAAATTCGACTAGTAGGGAGCAGTACTTC
CASSKNSTSREQYF
>TRBV19|TRBD2|15|TRBJ2-1|NA
TGTGCCAGTAGCATAGCGGGAGGTGCATACAATGAGCAGTTCTTC
CASSIAGGAYNEQFF
>TRBV27|TRBD1|18|TRBJ2-2|NA
TGTGCCAGCAGTTTAAAAAGACCGGGACAGGGTGGGGCCGGGGAGCTGTTTTTT
CASSLKRPGQGGAGELFF
>TRBV28|NA|15|TRBJ1-2|NA
TGTGCCAGCAGTAGGCGGGAAATAGCTAACTATGGCTACACCTTC
CASSRREIANYGYTF
>TRBV29-1|TRBD1|15|TRBJ2-1|NA
TGCAGCGTCCGTCGGGGTACAGGGGTTGGTAATGAGCAGTTCTTC
CSVRRGTGVGNEQFF
>TRBV5-1|NA|11|TRBJ2-3|NA
TGCGCCAGCCAAAGCACAGATACGCAGTATTTT
CASQSTDTQYF